These T cell receptor beta chains were read from a single sample in a study of radiation and T cells in renal cell carcinoma. Repertoires were generated with immunoSEQ multiplex PCR, while TCRdb's copy carries only in-frame clones and drops some. The sample lists around 160,000 clones, about 87% seen once, with 4.1% in the top ten. The sequencing used blood, collected from a patient whose treatment included radiotherapy and nephrectomy. These receptors all come from a woman in her 70s with renal cell carcinoma. The CDR3 runs from the conserved cysteine through the conserved F or W. The D gene is left open where the match is weak. Size is stated for part of the rows, as once, few or many counts, or as a class when the clone is expanded.

TRBJ1-2 TRBD1 NA TRBV7-9 17 TGTGCCAGCAGCCACGCCGGGAAAACAGGGGCGGCCTATGGCTACACCTTC CASSHAGKTGAAYGYTF
TRBJ1-4 NA NA TRBV28 13 TGTGCCAGCAGGCCGGGAGCAGTTGAAAAACTGTTTTTT CASRPGAVEKLFF
TRBJ2-7 NA NA TRBV30 12 TGTGCCTGGAGTGTTTTGGGGGACGAGCAGTACTTC CAWSVLGDEQYF
TRBJ2-7 TRBD1 NA TRBV28 13 TGTGCCAGCAGCACAGGGGGCAGCTACGAGCAGTACTTC CASSTGGSYEQYF
TRBJ1-6 NA NA TRBV2 11 TGTGCCAGCAGTGATTGGACAGTACCGAACTTT CASSDWTVPNF
TRBJ2-3 NA NA TRBV4-1 18 TGCGCCAGCAGCCAAGATAACCCCGGACAGATTAGCACAGATACGCAGTATTTT CASSQDNPGQISTDTQYF
TRBJ2-7 NA NA TRBV7-9 14 TGTGCCAGCAGCTTAGTTGGCAGCTCCTACGAGCAGTACTTC CASSLVGSSYEQYF
TRBJ2-1 NA NA TRBV7-2 16 TGTGCCAGCAGCCCTGCCGGGCTAGCGAGCTACAATGAGCAGTTCTTC CASSPAGLASYNEQFF
TRBJ2-4 TRBD1 once TRBV15 16 TGTGCCACCAGCAAAGGACAGGGGGGAGCCAAAAACATTCAGTACTTC CATSKGQGGAKNIQYF
TRBJ2-3 TRBD1 NA TRBV5-1 19 TGCGCCAGCACCAGGGGGGACAGGGGGCCCAAACAGCCCTTCGATACGCAGTATTTT CASTRGDRGPKQPFDTQYF
TRBJ1-2 TRBD1 NA TRBV6-6 15 TGTGCCAGCAGGGCCGCTAGGGACAGGGATTATGGCTACACCTTC CASRAARDRDYGYTF
TRBJ2-6 NA NA TRBV15 17 TGTGCCACCAGCAGTCAACGGACCGCTCGGAGGGCCAACGTCCTGACTTTC CATSSQRTARRANVLTF